The 17 T cell receptor beta chains in this list originate from one sample, sequenced in a study of response to subunit inactivated influenza vaccine. One entry per CDR3 protein results from TCRdb running MiXCR on the RT-PCR reads. The table has around 320,000 distinct CDR3 sequences, roughly 22% seen once. The starting material was PBMCs from blood, obtained about 20 months after vaccination. The receptors were sampled from a man aged 50 to 75 who received an inactivated influenza vaccine.

J is TRBJ2-1 and V is TRBV7-9; possibly TRBD2 for D (6 bases). The V end lost 1 base, the J end lost 7 bases, and 14 bases lay between the germline ends. The CDR3 spans 15 residues. Germline assignment: CDR1 SEHNR and CDR2 FQNEAQ (reference sequence). CDR3: CASSLDWDSRNEQFF. The CDR3 bases are TGTGCCAGCAGCTTAGATTGGGACTCACGGAATGAGCAGTTCTTC.

The chain is built from TRBV20-1 and TRBJ2-7; 10 bases agree with TRBD2. The CDR3 totals 14 residues. The ends lost 5 bases at V and 3 bases at J; junction bases unmatched: 7. Germline assignment: CDR1 DFQATT and CDR2 SNEGSKA (reference sequence). The CDR3 bases are TGCAGTGCTCGTTGGACTAGCGGTGGCTACGAGCAGTACTTC. Its translation: CSARWTSGGYEQYF.

This clonotype was found a few times. The chain has TRBV25-1 and TRBJ1-2; 7 bases are shared with TRBD1. This CDR3 is built from 14 residues. Germline trimming cut 7 bases from V and 6 bases from J; bases unmatched to any gene: 11. Germline lookup yields CDR1 MGHDK and CDR2 SYGVNS. CDR3 amino acids: CASTASGTADGYTF. The CDR3 DNA is TGTGCCAGCACGGCCTCCGGGACAGCTGATGGCTACACCTTC.

This clonotype occurred many times. The rearrangement links TRBV28 to TRBJ1-6, with unresolved D. Deletions cut 2 bases from V and 7 bases from J, with 6 bases between. CDR3 length: 13 amino acids. CDR1 and CDR2 from the germline V gene are MDHEN and SYDVKM. The CDR3 DNA is TGTGCCAGCAGTTTAGTATACAATTCACCCCTCCACTTT. Translated, it gives CASSLVYNSPLHF.

This clonotype turned up a few times. The junction differs from germline at one of its ends, possibly a read error. This chain joins TRBV28 and TRBJ2-1; TRBD2 matches at 8 bases. Germline CDR1 MDHEN, CDR2 SYDVKM. CDR3 length equals 14 residues. The CDR3 region has the DNA TGTGCCAGCAGTTTATCTGGTAGCGGGGCTTCCGAGCTCTTC. This encodes CASSLSGSGASELF.

The chain is built from TRBV20-1 and TRBJ2-7; 11 bases align to TRBD2. There are 14 residues in the CDR3. Germline CDR1 reads DFQATT; CDR2 reads SNEGSKA (reference sequence). The J segment lost 4 bases and the V segment lost 5 bases, leaving 7 bases of the junction unmatched. The CDR3 coding sequence is TGCAGTGCTCTAGGGACTAGCGGAAATTACGAGCAGTACTTC. This encodes CSALGTSGNYEQYF.

In its sample, this clonotype was seen a few times. The chain couples TRBV7-2 to TRBJ1-2; D remains unclear. V lost 1 base and J 4 bases, leaving 10 bases between the germline ends. The CDR3 runs 14 residues. In germline, CDR1 is SGHTA, CDR2 FQGNSA. The CDR3: CASSLGPSLYGYTF. The DNA of the CDR3 is TGTGCCAGCAGCTTAGGCCCTTCCCTCTATGGCTACACCTTC.

By sample fraction, this clonotype is medium-sized. The rearrangement links TRBV4-3 to TRBJ1-5, with D unclear. This CDR3 spans 13 amino acids. Germline V lookup: CDR1 LGHNA, CDR2 YSLEER. With 1 base removed from V and 10 bases from J, the gap between germline ends came to 11 bases. CDR3 coding DNA: TGCGCCAGCAGCCAAGGCCAGGTTAGTCCCCAGCATTTT. This translates into CASSQGQVSPQHF.

V and J are TRBV5-4 and TRBJ1-2, with a tentative D call TRBD1 (6 bases). Trimming stripped 4 bases from V and 4 bases from J, with 17 bases between. This CDR3 has 15 residues. Germline V gene data show CDR1 as SGHNT and CDR2 as YYREEE (reference sequence). The CDR3 spells CASSQTVDRSYGYTF. DNA of the CDR3: TGTGCCAGCAGCCAAACTGTGGACAGAAGCTATGGCTACACCTTC.

V is TRBV7-2 and J is TRBJ2-1; 7 bases align to TRBD2. Trimming removed 1 base from V and 8 bases from J; junction bases left unmatched: 8. The germline CDR1 and CDR2 sequences are SGHTA and FQGNSA. CDR3 length: 15 amino acids. The chain's CDR3 is CASSLVGLVFDEQFF. CDR3 nucleotides: TGTGCCAGCAGCTTAGTAGGACTAGTGTTCGATGAGCAGTTCTTC.

The chain recombines TRBV19 with TRBJ2-7; D possibly corresponds to TRBD1 (6 bases). The CDR3 totals 11 residues. V lost 7 bases and J lost 5, with 9 bases in between. Germline V gene data show CDR1 as LNHDA and CDR2 as SQIVND (reference sequence). The CDR3 nucleotides are TGTGCCAGTATACAGGGCAACGAGCAGTACTTC. Translating gives CASIQGNEQYF.

The genes are TRBV28 and TRBJ2-3, with 10 bases matching TRBD2. CDR3 length: 18 residues. V was pared by 4 bases and J by 0 bases, with 10 bases of the junction left unmatched. The V gene's germline CDR1 is MDHEN and CDR2 SYDVKM. The CDR3 nucleotides read TGTGCCAGCAGTTGGTATGTGGAACTAGCGGGGAGCACAGATACGCAGTATTTT. Encoded protein: CASSWYVELAGSTDTQYF.

This clonotype came up a few times. V is TRBV7-2 and J is TRBJ1-3, with 7 bases matching TRBD1. The V segment lost 5 bases and the J segment 4 bases; nucleotides outside the gene matches: 8. CDR1 is SGHTA and CDR2 is FQGNSA in the germline V gene. The CDR3 loop spans 15 amino acids. In DNA, the CDR3 is TGTGCCAGCAGCCGTACCGGGACAGAAGGAAACACCATATATTTT. This sequence encodes CASSRTGTEGNTIYF.

This clonotype occurred a few times. The chain uses TRBV3-1 and TRBJ1-1; TRBD1 agrees at 9 bases. The germline V gene encodes CDR1 LGHDT and CDR2 YNNKEL (reference sequence). CDR3 length: 15 residues. The trim removed 2 bases at V and 4 bases at J, leaving 5 bases unmatched. The CDR3 region has the DNA TGTGCCAGCAGCCAAAATCCGACAGGGGGCACTGAAGCTTTCTTT. It translates to CASSQNPTGGTEAFF.

The rearrangement uses TRBV7-2 and TRBJ1-3, with D hard to call. CDR1 SGHTA and CDR2 FQGNSA come from the germline V gene. The CDR3 contains 13 residues. Trimming removed 5 bases at V and 7 bases at J, with 12 bases between. The CDR3 sequence: CASSREVGNTIYF. The CDR3 nucleotides are TGTGCCAGCAGCCGGGAGGTCGGGAACACCATATATTTT.

This clonotype was counted a few times. The chain carries TRBV20-1 and TRBJ2-7; D possibly corresponds to TRBD2 (6 bases). The CDR3 consists of 14 residues. Germline V gives CDR1 DFQATT, CDR2 SNEGSKA (reference sequence). Trimming took off 4 bases at V and 3 bases at J, with 16 bases between the two ends. In nucleotides, the CDR3 is TGCAGTGCTACCACGGGAGTCTCCATCTACGAGCAGTACTTC. This sequence encodes CSATTGVSIYEQYF.

The chain is built from TRBV7-9 and TRBJ2-3; 7 bases line up with TRBD2. With 0 bases clipped from V and 3 bases from J, the junction kept 3 bases outside the gene matches. Germline-derived CDR1 and CDR2 are SEHNR and FQNEAQ (reference sequence). This CDR3 has 15 residues. The CDR3 DNA follows: TGTGCCAGCAGCTTAGCTGGCGGGAGAACAGATACGCAGTATTTT. The encoded protein is CASSLAGGRTDTQYF.